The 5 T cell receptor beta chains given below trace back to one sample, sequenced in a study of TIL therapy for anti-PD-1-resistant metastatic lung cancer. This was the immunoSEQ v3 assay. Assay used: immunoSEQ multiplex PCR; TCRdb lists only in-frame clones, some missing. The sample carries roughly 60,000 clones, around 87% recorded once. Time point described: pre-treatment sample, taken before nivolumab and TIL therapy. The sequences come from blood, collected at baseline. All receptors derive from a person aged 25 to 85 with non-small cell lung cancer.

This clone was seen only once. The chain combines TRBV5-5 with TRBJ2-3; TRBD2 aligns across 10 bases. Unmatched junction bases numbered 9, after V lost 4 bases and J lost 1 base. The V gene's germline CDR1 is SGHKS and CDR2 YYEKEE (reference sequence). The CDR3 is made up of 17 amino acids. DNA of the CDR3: TGTGCCAGCAGCATCCGGACTAGCGGTAGAGGCACAGATACGCAGTATTTT. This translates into CASSIRTSGRGTDTQYF. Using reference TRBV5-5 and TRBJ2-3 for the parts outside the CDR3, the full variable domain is DAGVTQSPTHLIKTRGQQVTLRCSPISGHKSVSWYQQVLGQGPQFIFQYYEKEERGRGNFPDRFSARQFPNYSSELNVNALLLGDSALYLCASSIRTSGRGTDTQYFGPGTRLTVL.

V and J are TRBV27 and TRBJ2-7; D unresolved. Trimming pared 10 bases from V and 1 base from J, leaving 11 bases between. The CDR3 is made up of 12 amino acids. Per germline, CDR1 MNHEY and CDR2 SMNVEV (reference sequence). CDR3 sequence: CATRQGSYEQYF. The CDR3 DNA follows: TGTGCCACTAGACAAGGGTCCTACGAGCAGTACTTC.

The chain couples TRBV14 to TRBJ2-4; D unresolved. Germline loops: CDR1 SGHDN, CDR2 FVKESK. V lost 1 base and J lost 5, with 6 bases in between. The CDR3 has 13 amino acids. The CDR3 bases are TGTGCCAGCAGCCAAGGGGCCCAAAACATTCAGTACTTC. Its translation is CASSQGAQNIQYF.

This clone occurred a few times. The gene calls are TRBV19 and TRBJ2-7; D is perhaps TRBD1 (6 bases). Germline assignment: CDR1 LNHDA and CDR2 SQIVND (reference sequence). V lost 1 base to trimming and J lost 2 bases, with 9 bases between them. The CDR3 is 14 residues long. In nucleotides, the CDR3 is TGTGCCAGTAGTATAGTAGGGACACCCTACGAGCAGTACTTC. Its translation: CASSIVGTPYEQYF. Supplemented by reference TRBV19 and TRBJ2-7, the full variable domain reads DGGITQSPKYLFRKEGQNVTLSCEQNLNHDAMYWYRQDPGQGLRLIYYSQIVNDFQKGDIAEGYSVSREKKESFPLTVTSAQKNPTAFYLCASSIVGTPYEQYFGPGTRLTVT.

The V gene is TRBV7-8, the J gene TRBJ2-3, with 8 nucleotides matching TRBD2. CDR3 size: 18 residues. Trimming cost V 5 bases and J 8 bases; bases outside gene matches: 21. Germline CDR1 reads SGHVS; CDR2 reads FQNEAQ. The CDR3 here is CASSPMRVGLAPVVTQYF. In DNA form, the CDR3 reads TGTGCCAGCAGCCCGATGAGGGTCGGACTAGCTCCTGTAGTTACGCAGTATTTT.